This T cell receptor (beta chain) was profiled in a study of control samples from healthy donors and cancer patients. Germline CDR1 and CDR2: GTSNPN and SVGIG (reference sequence). The CDR3 is made up of 13 amino acids. Unmatched junction bases numbered 7, after V lost 4 bases and J lost 8 bases. The sample holds a few counts of this clone. Sequencing was performed with immunoSEQ multiplex PCR; in TCRdb, only in-frame clones are kept and a portion is missing. The table lists 150,000 or so clones, roughly 93% of them singletons. J is TRBJ2-1 and V is TRBV30, with 8 bases matching TRBD2. The sample consisted of blood. This TCR was sampled from a man aged 18 to 35 in good health. The CDR3: CAWTDGRAHEQFF. CDR3 coding DNA: TGTGCCTGGACTGACGGGAGGGCACATGAGCAGTTCTTC.